Listed here is a single T cell receptor (beta chain). The antigen remains undetermined. The assay was run at survey level. Samples were sequenced at Survey level, maximum 500,000 reads. Generated by immunoSEQ multiplex PCR, the TCRdb table keeps only in-frame clones and is missing some. The table has under 50,000 clones, 60% to 85% seen once. During colonoscopy, one to two rectal pinch biopsies were collected. These data belong to a study of pediatric ulcerative colitis. Broader study findings: Ulcerative colitis patients shared more blood-rectal clones than controls. Rectal pinch biopsies may have included blood-derived T cells, especially in patients with overt colitis.

J was trimmed by 5 bases and V by 6 bases; bases with no gene match: 7. The CDR3 contains 15 residues. The germline V gene has CDR1 MNHNS and CDR2 SASEGT. The TCR originated in a girl under 18 with moderate ulcerative colitis. The V gene is TRBV6-1, the J gene TRBJ2-2; 9 bases map to TRBD1. The sample comprised gut tissue. The CDR3 nucleotides read TGTGCCAGCAGAAAGACAGGGGGTGGAACCGGGGAGCTGTTTTTT. It codes for CASRKTGGGTGELFF.